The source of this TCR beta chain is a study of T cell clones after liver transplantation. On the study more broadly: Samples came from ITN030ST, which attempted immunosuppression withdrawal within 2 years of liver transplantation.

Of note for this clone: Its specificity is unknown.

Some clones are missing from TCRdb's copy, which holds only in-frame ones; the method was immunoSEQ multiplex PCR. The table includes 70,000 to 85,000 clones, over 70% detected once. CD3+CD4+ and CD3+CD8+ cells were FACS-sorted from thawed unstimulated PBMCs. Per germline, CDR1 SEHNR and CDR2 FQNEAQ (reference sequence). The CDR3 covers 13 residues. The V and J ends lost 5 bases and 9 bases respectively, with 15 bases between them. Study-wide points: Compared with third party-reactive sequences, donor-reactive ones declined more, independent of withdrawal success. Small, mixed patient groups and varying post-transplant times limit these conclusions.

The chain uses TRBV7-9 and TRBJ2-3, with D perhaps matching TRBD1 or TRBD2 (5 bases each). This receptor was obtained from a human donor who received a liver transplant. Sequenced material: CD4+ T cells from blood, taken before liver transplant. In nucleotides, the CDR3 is TGTGCCAGCAGCACTGATGGGACCACAACGCAGTATTTT. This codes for CASSTDGTTTQYF.